This record looks at one T cell receptor (beta chain) sequence and its context. Its matching antigen is unknown. In the PCR, 60 Vbeta and 13 Jbeta primers were used. The data were produced by immunoSEQ multiplex PCR, yet TCRdb's version contains in-frame clones alone and is incomplete. The sample lists fewer than 150,000 clones; roughly 79% were seen once. The data belong to a study of cytomegalovirus exposure and HLA in healthy donors. General study findings and limits: Donors were assumed by presence/absence analyses to have roughly uniform sequencing depth. In a later analysis, DRB1 alleles had the most associated TCRs; HLA-C alleles the fewest.

The clonotype originates from a male donor in good health and CMV-seronegative. Material for sequencing was PBMCs.

The CDR3: CASSQDPPGAINTGELFF. CDR3 nucleotide sequence: TGCGCCAGCAGCCAAGATCCTCCTGGAGCAATAAACACCGGGGAGCTGTTTTTT. The rearrangement uses TRBV4-1 and TRBJ2-2; unclear D gene. Trimming cost V 0 bases and J 2 bases, with 16 bases left between them. This CDR3 region has 18 residues. CDR1 MGHRA and CDR2 YSYEKL come from the germline V gene.